Listed here is a single TCR beta chain. What it recognizes is unknown. Peripheral blood came from all dose cohorts at three timepoints. The CDR3 is 14 amino acids. Germline lookup yields CDR1 MDHEN and CDR2 SYDVKM. The V and J ends lost 4 bases and 3 bases respectively, with 11 bases between them. The data originate from a study of OX40 agonist ivuxolimab in advanced cancers. Across the study: Patients assigned to dose escalation were diagnosed with hepatocellular carcinoma, melanoma, renal cell or head and neck cancer. Broader study findings: CD8+ T cells showed, on average, more clonal expansion than CD4+ cells.

Clones were sequenced by immunoSEQ multiplex PCR, and TCRdb holds only the in-frame ones, with some missing. The table lists 71,000 or so clones, approximately 89% of them singletons. J is TRBJ2-3 and V is TRBV28; D gene uncertain. The TCR originated in an adult with an advanced solid tumor such as melanoma, head and neck, liver or kidney cancer. Here the sequenced sample was CD4+ or CD8+ T cells sorted from blood, taken in a trial of the OX40 agonist ivuxolimab. CDR3 loop: CASSSTDRTDTQYF. The DNA of the CDR3 is TGTGCCAGCAGTTCAACAGATCGTACAGATACGCAGTATTTT.